Listed below are T cell receptor beta chains from one sample, sequenced in a study of beta chain features in type 1 diabetes. Clones were read by immunoSEQ multiplex PCR, and TCRdb kept only the in-frame ones, dropping some. The sample carries under 350,000 clones, around 7.3% recorded once. Sequencing used central memory CD4+ T cells from blood. Receptor source: a woman between 18 and 29 years old in good health. The CDR3 runs from the conserved cysteine through the conserved F or W. A D gene is named only where the DNA matches it firmly. Clone size is stated in some rows and not others, as once, few, many or a class when expanded.

J gene: TRBJ2-2; V gene: TRBV6-6; clone size: NA; CDR3 length: 14; D gene: TRBD2; CDR3 protein: CASSSGRSTGELFF; CDR3 DNA: TGTGCCAGCAGTAGCGGGAGGAGCACCGGGGAGCTGTTTTTT
J gene: TRBJ1-4; V gene: TRBV7-9; clone size: few; CDR3 length: 16; D gene: NA; CDR3 protein: CASSSDRIPTNEKLFF; CDR3 DNA: TGTGCCAGCAGCTCGGACCGGATACCAACTAATGAAAAACTGTTTTTT
J gene: TRBJ2-3; V gene: TRBV28; clone size: many; CDR3 length: 13; D gene: NA; CDR3 protein: CASSSYTGRAQYF; CDR3 DNA: TGTGCCAGCAGCTCTTATACCGGCAGGGCGCAGTATTTT
J gene: TRBJ2-3; V gene: TRBV2; clone size: NA; CDR3 length: 15; D gene: TRBD2; CDR3 protein: CASSVLAGGLDTQYF; CDR3 DNA: TGTGCCAGCAGTGTACTAGCGGGGGGGCTAGATACGCAGTATTTT
J gene: TRBJ2-7; V gene: TRBV2; clone size: many; CDR3 length: 15; D gene: NA; CDR3 protein: CASMIPGTAGYEQYF; CDR3 DNA: TGTGCCAGCATGATCCCTGGGACCGCGGGCTACGAGCAGTACTTC
J gene: TRBJ2-2; V gene: TRBV4-2; clone size: few; CDR3 length: 15; D gene: TRBD2; CDR3 protein: CASSQPGTSTGELFF; CDR3 DNA: TGTGCCAGCAGCCAACCCGGGACTAGCACCGGGGAGCTGTTTTTT
J gene: TRBJ1-4; V gene: TRBV7-9; clone size: NA; CDR3 length: 18; D gene: TRBD1; CDR3 protein: CASSRPGQGARGNEKLFF; CDR3 DNA: TGTGCCAGCAGTCGTCCGGGACAGGGGGCGCGGGGGAATGAAAAACTGTTTTTT
J gene: TRBJ1-2; V gene: TRBV27; clone size: few; CDR3 length: 14; D gene: NA; CDR3 protein: CASSLSSKGFGYTF; CDR3 DNA: TGTGCCAGCAGTTTGTCGTCTAAGGGGTTTGGCTACACCTTC
J gene: TRBJ1-6; V gene: TRBV25-1; clone size: few; CDR3 length: 16; D gene: TRBD1; CDR3 protein: CASSSWGTGDNSPLHF; CDR3 DNA: TGTGCCAGCAGTTCCTGGGGGACAGGGGATAATTCACCCCTCCACTTT
J gene: TRBJ1-5; V gene: TRBV6-7; clone size: NA; CDR3 length: 11; D gene: NA; CDR3 protein: CASKPNQPQHF; CDR3 DNA: TGTGCCAGCAAACCAAATCAGCCCCAGCATTTT
J gene: TRBJ2-1; V gene: TRBV7-9; clone size: many; CDR3 length: 15; D gene: NA; CDR3 protein: CASSDGVGYEDEQFF; CDR3 DNA: TGTGCCAGCAGCGACGGCGTTGGGTATGAGGATGAGCAGTTCTTC
J gene: TRBJ2-5; V gene: TRBV7-2; clone size: NA; CDR3 length: 14; D gene: NA; CDR3 protein: CASSFSSGGETQYF; CDR3 DNA: TGTGCCAGCAGCTTCTCCTCGGGTGGAGAGACCCAGTACTTC
J gene: TRBJ1-3; V gene: TRBV7-9; clone size: few; CDR3 length: 11; D gene: NA; CDR3 protein: CASSLEATIYF; CDR3 DNA: TGTGCCAGCAGCTTAGAGGCCACCATATATTTT
J gene: TRBJ2-5; V gene: TRBV4-2; clone size: NA; CDR3 length: 13; D gene: NA; CDR3 protein: CASSQDSGETQYF; CDR3 DNA: TGTGCCAGCAGCCAAGATAGTGGGGAGACCCAGTACTTC
J gene: TRBJ2-2; V gene: TRBV7-8; clone size: many; CDR3 length: 13; D gene: NA; CDR3 protein: CASVSRTDGELFF; CDR3 DNA: TGTGCCAGCGTGTCGAGGACAGACGGGGAGCTGTTTTTT